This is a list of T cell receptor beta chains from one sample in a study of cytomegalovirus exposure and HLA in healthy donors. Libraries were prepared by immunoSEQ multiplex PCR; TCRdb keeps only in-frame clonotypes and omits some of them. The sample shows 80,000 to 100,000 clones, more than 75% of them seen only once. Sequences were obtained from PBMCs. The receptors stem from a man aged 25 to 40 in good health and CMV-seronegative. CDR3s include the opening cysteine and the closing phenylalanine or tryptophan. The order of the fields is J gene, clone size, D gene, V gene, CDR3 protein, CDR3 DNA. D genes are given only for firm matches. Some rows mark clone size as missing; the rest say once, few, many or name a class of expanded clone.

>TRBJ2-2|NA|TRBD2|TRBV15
CATADSAGIFTGELFF
TGTGCCACCGCCGACTCAGCGGGAATCTTCACCGGGGAGCTGTTTTTT
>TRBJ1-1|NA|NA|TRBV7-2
CASSLARGTIEAFF
TGTGCCAGCAGCTTAGCGCGGGGGACTATTGAAGCTTTCTTT
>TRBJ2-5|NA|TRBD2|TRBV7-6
CASSHRLAGETQYF
TGTGCCAGCAGCCATCGACTAGCGGGAGAGACCCAGTACTTC
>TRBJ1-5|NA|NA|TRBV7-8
CASSLGRGSNQPQHF
TGTGCCAGCAGCCTAGGACGGGGAAGCAATCAGCCCCAGCATTTT
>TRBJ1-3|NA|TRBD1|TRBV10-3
CAIRTGGASGNTIYF
TGTGCCATCAGGACAGGGGGCGCTTCTGGAAACACCATATATTTT
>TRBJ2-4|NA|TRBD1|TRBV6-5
CASSQGQYQYF
TGTGCCAGCAGCCAGGGACAGTACCAGTACTTC
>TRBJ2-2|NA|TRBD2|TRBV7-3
CASSLRASGTNTGELFF
TGTGCCAGCAGCTTAAGGGCTAGCGGTACGAACACCGGGGAGCTGTTTTTT
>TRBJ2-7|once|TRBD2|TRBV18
CASSLTPLGLAGTYEQYF
TGTGCCAGCTCACTTACTCCATTGGGACTAGCGGGGACCTACGAGCAGTACTTC
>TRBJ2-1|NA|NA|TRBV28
CASRGGGHQNWNEQFF
TGTGCCAGCAGGGGAGGGGGGCACCAAAATTGGAATGAGCAGTTCTTC
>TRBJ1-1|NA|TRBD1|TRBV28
CASSSGGFEYTEAFF
TGTGCCAGCAGCTCAGGGGGCTTTGAGTACACTGAAGCTTTCTTT
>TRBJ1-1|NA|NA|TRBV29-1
CSVETTGAVNTEAFF
TGCAGCGTTGAAACCACAGGAGCCGTGAACACTGAAGCTTTCTTT
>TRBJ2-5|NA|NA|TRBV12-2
CASRTLESQETQYF
TGTGCAAGTCGCACCCTAGAGAGCCAAGAGACCCAGTACTTC
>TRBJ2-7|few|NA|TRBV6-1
CASRHYEQYF
TGTGCCAGCAGACACTACGAGCAGTACTTC
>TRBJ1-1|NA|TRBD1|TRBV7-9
CASSQSGGEGGNTEAFF
TGTGCCAGCAGCCAATCAGGGGGCGAAGGGGGGAACACTGAAGCTTTCTTT
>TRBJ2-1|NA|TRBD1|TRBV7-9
CASSSPDRGHKFF
TGTGCCAGCAGCTCCCCCGACAGGGGGCATAAGTTCTTC
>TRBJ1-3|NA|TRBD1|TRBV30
CTWGRDRGGTIYF
TGTACCTGGGGCCGGGACAGGGGAGGCACCATATATTTT
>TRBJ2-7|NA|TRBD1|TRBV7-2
CASSDRDF
TGTGCCAGCAGCGACAGGGATTTC
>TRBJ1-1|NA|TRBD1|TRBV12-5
CASGLYGTGKVTDTEAFF
TGTGCTAGTGGTTTGTACGGGACAGGGAAAGTTACGGACACTGAAGCTTTCTTT